One sample yielded the 27 T cell receptor beta chains listed below, sequenced in a study of shared T cell receptors in the human thymus. Profiled with immunoSEQ multiplex PCR; TCRdb holds only in-frame clones, not every one. The table records approximately 730,000 clones, approximately 85% of them present only once. In addition, the sample was reused for a study of human thymus T cells.

Sequenced: thymocytes. The receptors derive from a girl under three years old with a congenital heart defect.

The CDR3 here is CASSCGVSGTDTQYF. For the CDR3, the DNA is TGTGCCAGCAGCTGCGGTGTAAGTGGGACAGATACGCAGTATTTT. This rearrangement joins TRBV5-6 to TRBJ2-3; D remains ambiguous. V lost 3 bases, J lost 3 bases, and 14 bases lay in between. Germline loops: CDR1 SGHDT, CDR2 YYEEEE. The CDR3 spans 15 residues.

There are a few counts of this clone. This chain uses TRBV14 with TRBJ1-1; D is unclear. The CDR3 is 15 amino acids. V was cut by 0 bases and J by 1 base, with 9 bases left in between. The V gene's germline CDR1 is SGHDN and CDR2 FVKESK. In DNA form, the CDR3 reads TGTGCCAGCAGCCAAGATCGAGCCAAGAACACTGAAGCTTTCTTT. Its translation is CASSQDRAKNTEAFF.

V gene TRBV10-2 combines with J gene TRBJ1-5; D call uncertain. This CDR3 is 16 amino acids long. Germline V lookup: CDR1 WSHSY, CDR2 SAAADI. Deletions cut 0 bases from V and 3 bases from J, with 12 bases between. CDR3 sequence reads: CASSESTGQINQPQHF. The CDR3 DNA is TGCGCCAGCAGTGAGTCGACTGGCCAGATCAATCAGCCCCAGCATTTT.

J is TRBJ2-6 and V is TRBV1; the D call in the table, TRBD2, was not verified against the DNA. TRBV1 is labeled a pseudogene. The CDR3 totals 18 residues. In DNA form, the CDR3 reads TGCACCAGCAGCCAGAGCCGGGACTTCCCGGTGGGGGCCAACGTCCTGACTTTC. Protein: CTSSQSRDFPVGANVLTF.

Remarks on this clone: The junction departs from the called germline gene at one end, perhaps through a read error. The V and J genes are TRBV27 and TRBJ2-3, with 9 nucleotides matching TRBD2. Per germline, CDR1 MNHEY and CDR2 SMNVEV (reference sequence). The CDR3 length is 12 residues. CDR3: CASSLAGGLVHF. For the CDR3, the DNA is TGTGCCAGCAGTTTAGCGGGGGGGTTAGTACATTTT.

The CDR3 nucleotides are TGTGCCAGCAGCTTGGGGGGGCAGAAACTCATGAACACTGAAGCTTTCTTT. It yields the protein CASSLGGQKLMNTEAFF. This sequence joins TRBV7-9 and TRBJ1-1; maybe TRBD1 (6 bases). The CDR3 has 17 amino acids. The V gene's germline CDR1 is SEHNR and CDR2 FQNEAQ (reference sequence). V dropped 3 bases and J dropped 0 bases, with 17 bases sitting between them.

This chain uses TRBV5-1 with TRBJ2-7; 7 bases are a match to TRBD1. CDR3 length: 17 amino acids. V shed 2 bases and J 2 bases; nucleotides not matched to a gene: 13. Per germline, CDR1 SGHRS and CDR2 YFSETQ. The CDR3 reads CASSLRDSRLITYEQYF. The CDR3 nucleotides read TGCGCCAGCAGCTTAAGGGACAGCCGACTAATAACCTACGAGCAGTACTTC.

This chain links TRBV27 with TRBJ2-1, with 10 bases identical to TRBD2. V lost 2 bases, J lost 6 bases, and 16 bases stayed unmatched. CDR1 and CDR2 from the germline V gene are MNHEY and SMNVEV (reference sequence). The CDR3 runs to 19 residues. The DNA of the CDR3 is TGTGCCAGCAGTTTAGGTTCTAGCGGGGGCCCCTTACCTATCAATGAGCAGTTCTTC. This gives the protein CASSLGSSGGPLPINEQFF.

The rearrangement links TRBV9 to TRBJ2-1; 7 positions match TRBD1. This CDR3 contains 16 residues. Trimming took 3 bases from V and 5 from J; bases not matched to a gene: 11. The germline V gene has CDR1 SGDLS and CDR2 YYNGEE. In DNA form, the CDR3 reads TGTGCCAGCAGCGGACAGGGATCTAGTGGTGACAATGAGCAGTTCTTC. Translation gives CASSGQGSSGDNEQFF.

This chain joins TRBV5-1 and TRBJ1-6; 9 positions agree with TRBD1. There are 15 residues in the CDR3. The trim removed 0 bases at V and 6 bases at J, leaving 1 base unmatched. Germline V gene sequence: CDR1 SGHRS, CDR2 YFSETQ. DNA of the CDR3: TGCGCCAGCAGCTTGGGGGGACAGGGTAATTCACCCCTCCACTTT. Its protein product is CASSLGGQGNSPLHF.

The CDR3 DNA reads TGCAGCGTAGCCGACAGGGCGCGGCAGCCCCAGCATTTT. Its translation is CSVADRARQPQHF. This chain connects TRBV29-1 to TRBJ1-5; the match to TRBD1 covers 7 bases. The CDR3 extends over 13 amino acids. Germline V CDR1 and CDR2: SQVTM, ANQGSEA. The V gene end was trimmed by 6 bases and the J gene end by 7 bases; junction bases not matched to a gene: 9.

Only one count was recorded for this clone. The rearrangement links TRBV5-6 to TRBJ1-1; no definite D call. CDR1 is SGHDT and CDR2 is YYEEEE in the germline V gene. The CDR3 totals 12 residues. V gave up 3 bases and J gave up 14 bases, with 17 bases separating them. CDR3 loop: CASSSPLEVSFF. DNA of the CDR3: TGTGCCAGCAGCTCACCCCTAGAGGTTTCCTTCTTT.

The V call is TRBV6-5, the J call TRBJ1-2; tentative D call: TRBD1 (6 bases). Trimming cost V 5 bases and J 10 bases, with 23 bases left between them. The CDR3 is made up of 15 amino acids. Looked up from germline, CDR1 is MNHEY and CDR2 is SVGAGI. The CDR3 spells CASSTHRHGTSAYTF. In DNA form, the CDR3 reads TGTGCCAGCAGTACCCATAGGCACGGGACATCAGCCTACACCTTC.

The V gene is TRBV4-1, the J gene TRBJ2-7; a possible D gene is TRBD1 (6 bases). The V gene lost 4 bases and the J gene lost 3 bases, with 19 bases spanning the gap. CDR1 is MGHRA and CDR2 is YSYEKL in the germline V gene. The length of the CDR3 is 16 residues. The CDR3 sequence: CASSPTGHSNFYEQYF. The CDR3 coding sequence is TGCGCCAGCAGCCCGACGGGACACTCCAACTTCTACGAGCAGTACTTC.

The CDR3 DNA sequence: TGTGCCAGCAGCTCAGGACTAGCGGGGGGATCCAAAAACATTCAGTACTTC. Translation gives CASSSGLAGGSKNIQYF. The rearrangement joins TRBV7-9 to TRBJ2-4; 14 bases map to TRBD2. The CDR3 sequence is 17 residues long. V lost 4 bases, J lost 2 bases, and 4 bases stayed unmatched. The germline gives CDR1 SEHNR, CDR2 FQNEAQ (reference sequence).

This clone has a single count. The V gene is TRBV13, the J gene TRBJ2-3; possibly TRBD2 for D (5 bases). There are 13 residues in the CDR3. CDR1 PRHDT and CDR2 FYEKMQ come from the germline V gene (reference sequence). Trimming cost V 5 bases and J 6 bases, with 12 bases left between them. The CDR3 sequence is CASSRPPGDTQYF. The CDR3 bases are TGTGCCAGCAGCCGCCCTCCGGGGGATACGCAGTATTTT. The variable domain in full, with the rest retrieved from reference TRBV13 and TRBJ2-3, is AAGVIQSPRHLIKEKRETATLKCYPIPRHDTVYWYQQGPGQDPQFLISFYEKMQSDKGSIPDRFSAQQFSDYHSELNMSSLELGDSALYFCASSRPPGDTQYFGPGTRLTVL.

This chain links TRBV7-9 with TRBJ2-7; 8 bases are a match to TRBD1. The CDR3 is 15 residues long. The trim removed 4 bases at V and 6 bases at J, leaving 11 bases unmatched. Germline loops: CDR1 SEHNR, CDR2 FQNEAQ (reference sequence). The CDR3 bases are TGTGCCAGCAGCTCGAGACAGGGGTTTATTCTCGAGCAGTACTTC. Translating gives CASSSRQGFILEQYF.

The chain couples TRBV21-1 to TRBJ2-7; TRBD2 is the table's D call and was not checked against the DNA. TRBV21-1 is a pseudogene. The CDR3 runs to 15 residues. CDR3 coding DNA: TGTGCCAGCAAAGCGGGGGTCCTGAGCTCCTACGAGCAGTACTTC. Translation: CASKAGVLSSYEQYF.

The chain combines TRBV2 with TRBJ2-7; possibly TRBD2 for D (5 bases). Per the germline V gene, CDR1 is SNHLY and CDR2 is FYNNEI. V dropped 5 bases and J dropped 2 bases, with 19 bases sitting between them. CDR3 length: 16 residues. The CDR3 DNA is TGTGCCAGCAGTCCCCTCATGGGAGTTTTAACCTACGAGCAGTACTTC. This gives the protein CASSPLMGVLTYEQYF.

The J gene is TRBJ1-2, the V gene TRBV19; 8 nucleotides match TRBD1. CDR3 length: 15 amino acids. J gave up 4 bases and V 0 bases, and 4 bases lay outside the gene matches. Germline V gene sequence: CDR1 LNHDA, CDR2 SQIVND (reference sequence). For the CDR3, the DNA is TGTGCCAGTAGTATAGATAACAGGGGGACCTATGGCTACACCTTC. It translates to CASSIDNRGTYGYTF.

The rearrangement joins TRBV27 to TRBJ2-2; 7 bases agree with TRBD2. The CDR3 has 18 amino acids. Germline assignment: CDR1 MNHEY and CDR2 SMNVEV (reference sequence). J was trimmed by 0 bases and V by 7 bases; bases with no gene match: 14. DNA for the CDR3: TGTGCCAGCACCCAAGCCCCGAGGACTAGTTCGAACACCGGGGAGCTGTTTTTT. Its protein product is CASTQAPRTSSNTGELFF.

This chain connects TRBV7-8 to TRBJ2-2; 9 nucleotides align to TRBD1. The V gene end was trimmed by 4 bases and the J gene end by 6 bases; junction bases not matched to a gene: 9. Germline-derived CDR1 and CDR2 are SGHVS and FQNEAQ. The length of the CDR3 is 16 residues. CDR3 DNA sequence: TGTGCCAGCAGCTCCAACCGGGACAGGGCCCCCGGGGAGCTGTTTTTT. Translation: CASSSNRDRAPGELFF.

CDR3 sequence: CATSETFATYVFNSPLHF. As DNA, the CDR3 is TGTGCCACCAGCGAAACTTTCGCGACATACGTTTTTAATTCACCCCTCCACTTT. The genes are TRBV15 and TRBJ1-6; D is unresolved. V shed 5 bases and J shed 6 bases, with 23 bases lying between them. CDR1 is LNHNV, CDR2 YYDKDF, per germline (reference sequence). The CDR3 is made up of 18 amino acids. The full variable domain, its missing parts supplied by reference TRBV15 and TRBJ1-6, is DAMVIQNPRYQVTQFGKPVTLSCSQTLNHNVMYWYQQKSSQAPKLLFHYYDKDFNNEADTPDNFQSRRPNTSFCFLDIRSPGLGDTAMYLCATSETFATYVFNSPLHFGNGTRLTVT.

This clone was counted a single time. The chain combines TRBV5-1 with TRBJ1-2; D remains unclear. V lost 4 bases, J lost 6 bases, and 16 bases lay in between. CDR1 and CDR2 (germline): SGHRS, YFSETQ. The CDR3 extends over 14 amino acids. The CDR3 bases are TGCGCCAGCAGCCTTCGTTACGGGGTACATGGCTACACCTTC. Protein sequence: CASSLRYGVHGYTF.

V gene TRBV19 combines with J gene TRBJ2-1; D is possibly TRBD1 (6 bases). The germline V and J ends were trimmed by 9 bases and 6 bases, with 15 bases remaining between them. CDR3 size: 13 residues. The germline CDR1 and CDR2 sequences are LNHDA and SQIVND (reference sequence). The CDR3 DNA follows: TGTGCCAGCACTCACAGGGATCGCAATGAGCAGTTCTTC. It translates to CASTHRDRNEQFF.

The chain has TRBV6-5 and TRBJ2-2; D is perhaps TRBD2 (5 bases). Germline CDR1 MNHEY, CDR2 SVGAGI. Trimming removed 4 bases at V and 9 bases at J, with 18 bases between. The length of the CDR3 is 15 residues. The CDR3 reads CASSSPIEGNRELFF. The CDR3 DNA reads as TGTGCCAGCAGTTCTCCAATCGAGGGAAACCGGGAGCTGTTTTTT.

The V gene is TRBV14, the J gene TRBJ1-1; a weak D match, TRBD1 (5 bases). V dropped 1 base and J dropped 5 bases, with 20 bases sitting between them. This CDR3 spans 17 amino acids. Germline lookup yields CDR1 SGHDN and CDR2 FVKESK. The CDR3 DNA follows: TGTGCCAGCAGCCAAGGCCCCCACAGGTATCTGGATACTGAAGCTTTCTTT. Translated: CASSQGPHRYLDTEAFF.